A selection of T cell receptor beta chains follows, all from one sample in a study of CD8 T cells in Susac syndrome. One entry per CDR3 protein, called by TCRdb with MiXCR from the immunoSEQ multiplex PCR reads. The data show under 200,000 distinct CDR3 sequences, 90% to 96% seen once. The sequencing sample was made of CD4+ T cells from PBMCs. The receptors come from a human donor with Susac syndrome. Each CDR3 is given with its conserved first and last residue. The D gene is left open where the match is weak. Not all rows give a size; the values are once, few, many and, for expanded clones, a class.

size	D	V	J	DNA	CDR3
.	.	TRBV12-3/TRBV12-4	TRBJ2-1	TGTGCCAGCAGTTTGGGTGCGGGCACGTTCTTC	CASSLGAGTFF
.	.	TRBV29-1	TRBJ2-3	TGCAGCGCAACACCTAGCACAGATACGCAGTATTTT	CSATPSTDTQYF
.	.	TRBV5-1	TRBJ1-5	TGCGCCAGCAGCTTTTCCGGACATCGCAATCAGCCCCAGCATTTT	CASSFSGHRNQPQHF
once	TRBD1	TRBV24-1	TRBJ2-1	TGTGCCACCAGTGTGGACAGGGACAAACGGGAGCAGTTCTTC	CATSVDRDKREQFF
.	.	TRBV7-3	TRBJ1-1	TGTGCCAGCAGCGCCGGTAGGAGCACTGAAGCTTTCTTT	CASSAGRSTEAFF
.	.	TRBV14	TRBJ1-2	TGTGCCAGCAGCCCCGGGCCGGGTGGCTACACCTTC	CASSPGPGGYTF
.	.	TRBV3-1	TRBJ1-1	TGTGCCAGCAGCCAAGAGATAATGGGGGGCGTGAACACTGAAGCTTTCTTT	CASSQEIMGGVNTEAFF
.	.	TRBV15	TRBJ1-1	TGTGCCACCAGCAGCCTACCGGGCTCTGACCCTGAAGCTTTCTTT	CATSSLPGSDPEAFF
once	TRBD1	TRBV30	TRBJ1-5	TGTGCCTGGAGTGTTAAGGGATCCGGGACAGCGATTAATCAGCCCCAGCATTTT	CAWSVKGSGTAINQPQHF
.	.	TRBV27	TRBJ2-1	TGTGCCAGCAGTTCCCTTGGGCGTGAGCAGTTCTTC	CASSSLGREQFF
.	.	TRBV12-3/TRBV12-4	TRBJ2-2	TGTGCCAGCACCCAAACCACAGGCCGCCGGGACACCGGGGAGCTGTTTTTT	CASTQTTGRRDTGELFF
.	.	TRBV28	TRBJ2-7	TGTGCCAGCAGGGCGGCGGGGAACTCCTACGAGCAGTACTTC	CASRAAGNSYEQYF
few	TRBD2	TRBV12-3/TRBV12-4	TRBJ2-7	TGTGCCAGCACCCTCGGGGGGAGGGCCAACGAGCAGTACTTC	CASTLGGRANEQYF
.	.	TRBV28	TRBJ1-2	TGTGCCAGCAGTTCCATCAGAGGCTACACCTTC	CASSSIRGYTF
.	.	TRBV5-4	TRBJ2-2	TGTGCCAGCAGCTCAATATGGACCGGGGAGCTGTTTTTT	CASSSIWTGELFF
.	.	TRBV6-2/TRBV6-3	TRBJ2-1	TGTGCCACCCGACAGGACTACATTAATGAGCAGTTCTTC	CATRQDYINEQFF
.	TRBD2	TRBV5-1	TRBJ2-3	TGCGCCAGCAGCTCCCGACTAGCGGGAAGCACAGATACGCAGTATTTC	CASSSRLAGSTDTQYF
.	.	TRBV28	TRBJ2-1	TGTGCCAGCAGTACTATCGATGAGCAGTTCTTC	CASSTIDEQFF
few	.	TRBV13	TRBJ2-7	TGTGCCAGCAGCCCCCAGGGCCTGGATGGGGAGCAGTACTTC	CASSPQGLDGEQYF
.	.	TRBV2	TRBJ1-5	TGTGCCAGCAGGCGACAGGTTGCTCATCAGCCCCAGCATTTT	CASRRQVAHQPQHF
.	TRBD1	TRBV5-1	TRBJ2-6	TGCGCCAGCAGCTTGGCCCGACAGGGGGGGGCCAACGTCCTGACTTTC	CASSLARQGGANVLTF
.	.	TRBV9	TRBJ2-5	TGTGCCAGCAGCGTAGGGGTTGACAGGTGGGAGACCCAGTACTTC	CASSVGVDRWETQYF
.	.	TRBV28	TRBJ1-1	TGTGCCAGCATAGAGGGGGGGAACACTGAAGCTTTCTTT	CASIEGGNTEAFF
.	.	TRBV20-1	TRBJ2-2	TGCAGTGCTAGAAACCTCCGGAACACCGGGGAGCTGTTTTTT	CSARNLRNTGELFF
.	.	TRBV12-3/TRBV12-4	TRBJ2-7	TGTGCCAGCAGTTTAGCTTACAGGCCCCCCTACGAGCAGTACTTC	CASSLAYRPPYEQYF
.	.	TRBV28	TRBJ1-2	TGTGCCAGCAGTTTATACGGCACGGAGGGCTACACCTTC	CASSLYGTEGYTF
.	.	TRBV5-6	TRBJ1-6	TGTGCCAGCAGCCTTCGAGAGAGGCTAAATTCACCCCTCCACTTT	CASSLRERLNSPLHF
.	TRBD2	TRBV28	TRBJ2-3	TGTGCCAGCAGCGCGGGAGCCCAAGATACGCAGTATTTT	CASSAGAQDTQYF
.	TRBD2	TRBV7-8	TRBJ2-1	TGTGCCAGCAGCTTAGTGGGGACTAGATCCTACAATGAGCAGTTCTTC	CASSLVGTRSYNEQFF
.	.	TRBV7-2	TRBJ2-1	TGTGCCAGCAGCCCCCCTCGCGGTGTTTCCTACAATGAGCAGTTCTTC	CASSPPRGVSYNEQFF
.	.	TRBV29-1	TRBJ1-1	TGCAGCGTCGGGGACCCGCTTAGGAGTGAAGCTTTCTTT	CSVGDPLRSEAFF
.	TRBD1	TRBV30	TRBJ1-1	TGTGCCTGGAGGGACAGGGATGGCACTGAAGCTTTCTTT	CAWRDRDGTEAFF
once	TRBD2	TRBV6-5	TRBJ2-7	TGTGCCAGCAGTTATTCACCCGGACTAGACTCCTACGAGCAGTACTTC	CASSYSPGLDSYEQYF
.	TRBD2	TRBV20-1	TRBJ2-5	TGCAGTGCTAGGGGATCGCCTAGCGGACAAGAGACCCAGTACTTC	CSARGSPSGQETQYF
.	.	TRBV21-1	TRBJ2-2	TGTGCCAGCAGCAAAGCGTCAAACCGGAGGACAACCGGGGAGCTGTTTTTT	CASSKASNRRTTGELFF
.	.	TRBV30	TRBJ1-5	TGTGCCTGGAGTGTACAGGATCAGCCCCAGCATTTT	CAWSVQDQPQHF
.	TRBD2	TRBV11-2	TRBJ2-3	TGTGCCAGCAGCTCCCTAACCATCGGACTAGCGGGGAACACAGATACGCAGTATTTT	CASSSLTIGLAGNTDTQYF
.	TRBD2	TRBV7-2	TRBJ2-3	TGTGCCAGCAGCCCGTGGACTAGCGGGAGGTTGGCAGATACGCAGTATTTT	CASSPWTSGRLADTQYF
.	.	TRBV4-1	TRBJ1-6	TGCGCCAGCAGGAACGTCGGACTTGACTCTCATTCACCCCTCCACTTT	CASRNVGLDSHSPLHF
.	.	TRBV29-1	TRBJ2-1	TGCAGCGTTGCTAGTTACAATGAGCAGTTCTTC	CSVASYNEQFF
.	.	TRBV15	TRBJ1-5	TGTGCCACCAGCAGAGACCCCCTCGTGGCAGGCAATCAGCCCCAGCATTTT	CATSRDPLVAGNQPQHF
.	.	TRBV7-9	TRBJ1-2	TGTGCCAGCAGCCCGGACGGTTACTATGGCTACACCTTC	CASSPDGYYGYTF
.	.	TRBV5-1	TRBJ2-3	TGCGCCAGCAGCCCCTTTCCAATCCCTAGCACAGATACGCAGTATTTT	CASSPFPIPSTDTQYF
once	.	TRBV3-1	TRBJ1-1	TGTGCCAGCAGCCGGGGGAGCACTGAAGCTTTCTTT	CASSRGSTEAFF
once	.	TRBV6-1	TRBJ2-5	TGTGCCAGCAGGGAGACCGGGGGACGGGGGGAGACCCAGTACTTC	CASRETGGRGETQYF
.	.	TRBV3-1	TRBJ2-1	TGTGCCAGCAGCCATGCGGCTTCCCATGAGCAGTTCTTC	CASSHAASHEQFF
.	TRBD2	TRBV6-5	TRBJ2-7	TGTGCCAGCAGTCGGGCGGGAGTCTACGAGCAGTACTTC	CASSRAGVYEQYF